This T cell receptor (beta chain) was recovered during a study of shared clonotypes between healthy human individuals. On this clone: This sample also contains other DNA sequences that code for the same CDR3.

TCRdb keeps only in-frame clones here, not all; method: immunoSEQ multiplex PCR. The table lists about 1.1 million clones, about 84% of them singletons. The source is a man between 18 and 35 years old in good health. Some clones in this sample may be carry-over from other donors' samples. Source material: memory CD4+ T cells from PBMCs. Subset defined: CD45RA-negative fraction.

This CDR3 is CASTDRVSGYTF. CDR3 sequence (DNA): TGTGCCAGCACCGACAGGGTTAGTGGCTACACCTTC. The gene calls are TRBV28 and TRBJ1-2; 7 nucleotides align to TRBD1. The CDR3 runs 12 residues. V was pared by 7 bases and J by 7 bases, with 6 bases of the junction left unmatched. Germline V lookup: CDR1 MDHEN, CDR2 SYDVKM.